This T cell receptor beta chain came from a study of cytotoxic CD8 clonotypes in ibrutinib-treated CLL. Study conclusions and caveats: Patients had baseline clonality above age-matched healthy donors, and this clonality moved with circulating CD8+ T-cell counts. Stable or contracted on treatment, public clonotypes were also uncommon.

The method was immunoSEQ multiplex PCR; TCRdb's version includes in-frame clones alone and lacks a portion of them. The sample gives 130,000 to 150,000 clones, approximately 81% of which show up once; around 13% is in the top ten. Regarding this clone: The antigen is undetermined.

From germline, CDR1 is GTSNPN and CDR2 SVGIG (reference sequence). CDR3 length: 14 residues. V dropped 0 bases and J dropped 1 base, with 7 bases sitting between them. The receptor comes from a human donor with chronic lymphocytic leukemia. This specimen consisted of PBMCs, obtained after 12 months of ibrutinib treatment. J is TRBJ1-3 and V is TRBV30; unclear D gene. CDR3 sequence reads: CAWSVAWSGNTIYF. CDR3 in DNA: TGTGCCTGGAGTGTGGCGTGGTCTGGAAACACCATATATTTT.